What follows are 26 T cell receptor beta chains derived from one specimen sequenced in a study of T cell changes during pregnancy in multiple sclerosis (dated by TCRdb to 2018 to 2020). Library preparation was by the immunoSEQ multiplex PCR assay. Imported from immuneACCESS, the table was reduced by TCRdb to in-frame sequences with V and J called. These copies leave out some clones; in studies compared against another copy, an unresolved V gene accounts for under half, and the cause of the remainder is not known. The sample includes around 50,000 clones, with around 92% observed a single time. About 0.15% of the sample belongs to the ten largest clones. The material was CD4+ T cells from peripheral blood mononuclear cells, obtained after pregnancy. The receptors were gathered from a female donor in good health, enrolled as a control in a pregnancy study.

The rearrangement joins TRBV4-2 to TRBJ1-2; the D gene is possibly TRBD1 (5 bases). V dropped 0 bases and J dropped 3 bases, with 14 bases sitting between them. The CDR3 contains 16 residues. Germline CDR1 and CDR2: LGHNA and YNFKEQ. Here the CDR3 reads CASSQDVRAFDYGYTF. In nucleotides, the CDR3 is TGTGCCAGCAGCCAAGATGTCAGGGCCTTTGACTATGGCTACACCTTC.

The chain employs TRBV27 and TRBJ2-3; 7 positions agree with TRBD2. Germline-derived CDR1 and CDR2 are MNHEY and SMNVEV (reference sequence). This CDR3 has 17 residues. Losses at the gene ends were 3 bases for V and 0 bases for J; bases not matched to a gene: 9. In DNA, the CDR3 is TGTGCCAGCAGTTTTGGACTAGGGAGGGCTAGCACAGATACGCAGTATTTT. Translation: CASSFGLGRASTDTQYF.

V usage is TRBV2 and J usage is TRBJ2-7; a possible D gene is TRBD1 (6 bases). This CDR3 spans 11 amino acids. V was cut by 8 bases and J by 7 bases, with 12 bases left in between. Per germline, CDR1 SNHLY and CDR2 FYNNEI. The CDR3 here is CASLNTGEQYF. CDR3 nucleotides: TGTGCCAGCTTAAACACAGGGGAGCAGTACTTC. Full variable domain (outside the CDR3, taken from reference TRBV2 and TRBJ2-7): EPEVTQTPSHQVTQMGQEVILRCVPISNHLYFYWYRQILGQKVEFLVSFYNNEISEKSEIFDDQFSVERPDGSNFTLKIRSTKLEDSAMYFCASLNTGEQYFGPGTRLTVT.

V and J are TRBV7-9 and TRBJ2-2; 7 bases are shared with TRBD1. Germline lookup yields CDR1 SEHNR and CDR2 FQNEAQ (reference sequence). With 4 bases clipped from V and 4 bases from J, the junction kept 3 bases outside the gene matches. The CDR3 is 14 amino acids. CDR3 nucleotide sequence: TGTGCCAGCAGCTGGGACAGCCGCACCGGGGAGCTGTTTTTT. It translates to CASSWDSRTGELFF.

The genes are TRBV19 and TRBJ2-7; TRBD2 matches 7 bases. Germline CDR1 reads LNHDA; CDR2 reads SQIVND (reference sequence). Germline trimming cut 1 base from V and 4 bases from J; bases unmatched to any gene: 7. The CDR3 is 15 residues long. The CDR3 DNA reads TGTGCCAGTAGTATAGCGGTCGGGGGGTCTTACGAGCAGTACTTC. It specifies CASSIAVGGSYEQYF.

The CDR3 here is CASSVAPAPSSYEQYF. CDR3 sequence (DNA): TGTGCCAGCAGCGTAGCGCCAGCGCCTAGCTCCTACGAGCAGTACTTC. The rearrangement uses TRBV9 and TRBJ2-7; the D is unclear. V was trimmed by 0 bases and J by 0 bases, leaving 13 bases between them. This CDR3 region has 16 residues. Germline CDR1 SGDLS, CDR2 YYNGEE.

The rearrangement joins TRBV7-8 to TRBJ1-2, with 7 bases that match TRBD1. V lost 1 base and J lost 7; bases outside the gene matches: 3. The CDR3 has 13 amino acids. In germline, CDR1 is SGHVS, CDR2 FQNEAQ. The DNA of the CDR3 is TGTGCCAGCAGCTTAGAGGGGGCAGGTGGCTACACCTTC. Its protein product is CASSLEGAGGYTF.

The chain joins TRBV4-3 to TRBJ2-5; 11 bases agree with TRBD2. This CDR3 spans 17 amino acids. Per germline, CDR1 LGHNA and CDR2 YSLEER. Unmatched junction bases numbered 15, after V lost 4 bases and J lost 8 bases. Here the CDR3 DNA reads TGCGCCAGCAGCCCAAGAACGCTAGCGGGGGGCCGTGATACCCAGTACTTC. It specifies CASSPRTLAGGRDTQYF.

The CDR3 nucleotides are TGTGCCAGCAGCTTAACCCCCAGGGTGGCTTCACCCCTCCACTTT. This sequence encodes CASSLTPRVASPLHF. This sequence joins TRBV7-3 and TRBJ1-6; maybe TRBD1 (5 bases). Looked up from germline, CDR1 is SGHTA and CDR2 is FQGTGA. The CDR3 is 15 residues long. V was clipped by 0 bases and J by 9 bases, with 12 bases between them.

CDR3 sequence (DNA): TGTGCCAGCAGTGAATTGTCCGGTCCCCCCACAGAGACCCAGTACTTC. As protein: CASSELSGPPTETQYF. The chain links TRBV25-1 to TRBJ2-5; unclear D gene. Trimming pared 1 base from V and 4 bases from J, leaving 16 bases between. The CDR3 loop spans 16 amino acids. The germline V gene has CDR1 MGHDK and CDR2 SYGVNS.

This chain links TRBV6-1 with TRBJ1-6; D possibly corresponds to TRBD1 (6 bases). CDR1 is MNHNS and CDR2 is SASEGT in the germline V gene. The V end lost 6 bases, the J end lost 5 bases, and 8 bases lay between the germline ends. CDR3 length equals 13 residues. The CDR3 sequence: CASRRTDNSPLHF. DNA of the CDR3: TGTGCCAGCAGAAGGACAGATAATTCACCCCTCCACTTT.

The rearrangement links TRBV7-2 to TRBJ1-2, with 7 bases that match TRBD1. The germline CDR1 and CDR2 sequences are SGHTA and FQGNSA. V was pared by 5 bases and J by 5 bases, with 17 bases of the junction left unmatched. This CDR3 is built from 17 residues. The CDR3 DNA follows: TGTGCCAGCAGCCCTTCTTCTTGGGACAGCTTGAAGTATGGCTACACCTTC. Amino acids: CASSPSSWDSLKYGYTF.

The rearrangement uses TRBV5-4 and TRBJ1-4, with D hard to call. The CDR3 contains 15 residues. The V and J ends lost 2 bases and 4 bases respectively, with 12 bases between them. CDR1 SGHNT and CDR2 YYREEE come from the germline V gene (reference sequence). The CDR3 protein is CASSFDVGHNEKLFF. DNA of the CDR3: TGTGCCAGCAGCTTCGATGTGGGCCATAATGAAAAACTGTTTTTT.

This chain uses TRBV19 with TRBJ2-1; D possibly corresponds to TRBD1 (6 bases). The CDR3 has 18 residues. Trimming pared 6 bases from V and 7 bases from J, leaving 28 bases between. CDR1 and CDR2 from the germline V gene are LNHDA and SQIVND (reference sequence). The CDR3 DNA reads as TGTGCCAGTAGCCTAAGGGCAAGGGGACAATCGCCTCTTAATGAGCAGTTCTTC. Its protein product is CASSLRARGQSPLNEQFF.

The V call is TRBV7-2, the J call TRBJ2-7; maybe TRBD2 (7 bases). This CDR3 region has 15 residues. Trimming took off 1 base at V and 3 bases at J, with 13 bases between the two ends. The V gene's germline CDR1 is SGHTA and CDR2 FQGNSA. This CDR3 reads CASSLVAGASYEQYF. The CDR3 DNA reads TGTGCCAGCAGCTTAGTGGCGGGGGCGAGCTACGAGCAGTACTTC.

The rearrangement links TRBV10-3 to TRBJ2-3; TRBD2 agrees at 7 bases. V dropped 7 bases and J dropped 2; count of bases not matched to a gene: 9. The CDR3 covers 15 residues. Germline V gives CDR1 ENHRY, CDR2 SYGVKD. The CDR3 DNA reads as TGTGCCATCACCAGTCAGCGGGGCCTCACAGATACGCAGTATTTT. This sequence encodes CAITSQRGLTDTQYF.

This chain uses TRBV7-8 with TRBJ1-6; D ambiguous. CDR1 and CDR2 (germline): SGHVS, FQNEAQ. There are 15 residues in the CDR3. V was trimmed by 5 bases and J by 3 bases, leaving 11 bases between them. This chain's CDR3 is CASSKSQLYNSPLHF. The CDR3 bases are TGTGCCAGCAGCAAATCACAGCTCTATAATTCACCCCTCCACTTT. The complete variable domain, with remaining parts taken from reference TRBV7-8 and TRBJ1-6, reads GAGVSQSPRYKVAKRGQDVALRCDPISGHVSLFWYQQALGQGPEFLTYFQNEAQLDKSGLPSDRFFAERPEGSVSTLKIQRTQQEDSAVYLCASSKSQLYNSPLHFGNGTRLTVT.

The chain uses TRBV14 and TRBJ2-7, with no clear D. The V gene's germline CDR1 is SGHDN and CDR2 FVKESK. The CDR3 totals 12 residues. Trimming left V 2 bases short and J 3 bases short, with 5 bases between. The CDR3 protein is CASSQQIYEQYF. In nucleotides, the CDR3 is TGTGCCAGCAGCCAACAGATCTACGAGCAGTACTTC.

The chain uses TRBV7-2 and TRBJ1-2; the D is unclear. Looked up from germline, CDR1 is SGHTA and CDR2 is FQGNSA. The V and J ends lost 5 bases and 4 bases respectively, with 17 bases between them. The CDR3 consists of 15 residues. The DNA for the CDR3 is TGTGCCAGCAGCCCAAAAGGTGTTTGGGCCTATGGCTACACCTTC. Protein product: CASSPKGVWAYGYTF.

The V and J genes are TRBV28 and TRBJ2-7; D uncertain. V was pared by 6 bases and J by 9 bases, with 15 bases between. The CDR3 totals 12 residues. Germline CDR1 MDHEN, CDR2 SYDVKM. CDR3 loop: CASSSPGFGQYF. As DNA, the CDR3 is TGTGCCAGCAGCTCCCCCGGTTTTGGGCAGTACTTC.

The chain links TRBV9 to TRBJ1-2; TRBD1 is a possible D gene (6 bases). Germline V lookup: CDR1 SGDLS, CDR2 YYNGEE. The CDR3 covers 15 residues. With 6 bases removed from V and 0 bases from J, the gap between germline ends came to 15 bases. This chain's CDR3 is CASTRQATANYGYTF. CDR3 DNA sequence: TGTGCCAGCACCCGACAGGCTACAGCTAACTATGGCTACACCTTC.

The chain uses TRBV30 and TRBJ2-3; no clear D gene. CDR1 is GTSNPN and CDR2 is SVGIG in the germline V gene (reference sequence). V lost 4 bases and J lost 0, with 11 bases in between. The CDR3 has 14 amino acids. This CDR3 reads CAWTRQVSTDTQYF. For the CDR3, the DNA is TGTGCCTGGACCCGCCAGGTTAGCACAGATACGCAGTATTTT. The full variable domain, rest sourced from reference TRBV30 and TRBJ2-3, is SQTIHQWPATLVQPVGSPLSLECTVEGTSNPNLYWYRQAAGRGLQLLFYSVGIGQISSEVPQNLSASRPQDRQFILSSKKLLLSDSGFYLCAWTRQVSTDTQYFGPGTRLTVL.

The chain is built from TRBV27 and TRBJ1-2; 8 bases align to TRBD1. Germline CDR1 and CDR2: MNHEY and SMNVEV (reference sequence). The CDR3 has 13 residues. The junction had 5 bases not matched to a gene; V was cut back by 3 bases and J by 8 bases. The CDR3 DNA reads as TGTGCCAGCAGTTTCAACAGGGGGACAGGCTACACCTTC. Protein sequence: CASSFNRGTGYTF.

This rearrangement joins TRBV30 to TRBJ1-6; tentative D call: TRBD1 (6 bases). Germline V gene lookup returns CDR1 GTSNPN and CDR2 SVGIG (reference sequence). This CDR3 is 15 amino acids long. The ends were cut back, 3 bases at V and 0 bases at J, with 9 bases in the middle. The CDR3 loop is CAWRKGGSYNSPLHF. CDR3 bases: TGTGCCTGGAGGAAAGGGGGCTCCTATAATTCACCCCTCCACTTT. The variable domain in full, completed from reference TRBV30 and TRBJ1-6, reads SQTIHQWPATLVQPVGSPLSLECTVEGTSNPNLYWYRQAAGRGLQLLFYSVGIGQISSEVPQNLSASRPQDRQFILSSKKLLLSDSGFYLCAWRKGGSYNSPLHFGNGTRLTVT.

The chain is built from TRBV7-3 and TRBJ2-5; weak D call: TRBD1 (6 bases). The CDR3 extends over 15 amino acids. From germline, CDR1 is SGHTA and CDR2 FQGTGA. V lost 1 base, J lost 4 bases, and 13 bases lay in between. CDR3 bases: TGTGCCAGCAGCTTAAGGGGGCTTCGAGGAGAGACCCAGTACTTC. Amino acid sequence: CASSLRGLRGETQYF.

The rearrangement uses TRBV4-2 and TRBJ2-5, with D possibly TRBD2 on 5 matching bases. The CDR3 length is 14 residues. Germline assignment: CDR1 LGHNA and CDR2 YNFKEQ. The V end was cut by 0 bases, the J end by 5 bases, with 10 bases between. The CDR3 DNA is TGTGCCAGCAGCCAAGATCCTAGGAGGGAGACCCAGTACTTC. Its protein is CASSQDPRRETQYF.